Described below is a single T cell receptor beta chain sequence and its context. The sample originates from a study of control samples from healthy donors and cancer patients. Using immunoSEQ multiplex PCR, the repertoire was profiled, and TCRdb retains in-frame clones only, with some absent. The sample has about 130,000 clones, roughly 94% seen once. The V gene's germline CDR1 is SGHNT and CDR2 YENEEA. This CDR3 spans 14 amino acids. The V end was cut by 2 bases, the J end by 0 bases, with 4 bases between. This receptor was identified in a man aged 60 to 75 with colorectal cancer. The V call is TRBV11-3, the J call TRBJ2-2; D unresolved. Sequencing input: PBMCs. The CDR3 DNA reads as TGTGCCAGCAGCTTACAGACGAACACCGGGGAGCTGTTTTTT. Protein sequence: CASSLQTNTGELFF.